Each of the 21 T cell receptor beta chains below was sequenced from the same sample in a study of cytomegalovirus exposure and HLA in healthy donors. Primers for the PCR totalled 60 Vbeta and 13 Jbeta. Assay: immunoSEQ multiplex PCR; the TCRdb copy retains only in-frame clones and omits some. The sample yields roughly 100,000 clones, 66% seen once. The sequencing sample was made of PBMCs. The receptors were sampled from a woman aged 50 to 65 in good health and CMV-seronegative.

The chain has TRBV11-3 and TRBJ2-1, with a tentative D call TRBD1 (6 bases). V lost 0 bases to trimming and J lost 10 bases, with 7 bases between them. The CDR3 loop spans 12 amino acids. Germline V lookup: CDR1 SGHNT, CDR2 YENEEA. The CDR3 sequence: CASSLDGGEQFF. Here the CDR3 DNA reads TGTGCCAGCAGCTTAGATGGGGGCGAGCAGTTCTTC.

The chain joins TRBV2 to TRBJ2-5, with a weak D call TRBD1 (7 bases). Germline V gives CDR1 SNHLY, CDR2 FYNNEI. V shed 5 bases and J shed 3 bases, with 13 bases lying between them. The CDR3 is made up of 14 amino acids. The CDR3 loop reads CASSLVRGEETQYF. The CDR3 DNA sequence: TGTGCCAGCAGTTTGGTCAGGGGGGAAGAGACCCAGTACTTC.

This clone was observed a few times. The V and J genes are TRBV28 and TRBJ2-1; unclear D gene. The V gene lost 2 bases and the J gene lost 8 bases, with 4 bases spanning the gap. The CDR3 is 11 amino acids. CDR1 is MDHEN, CDR2 SYDVKM, per germline. CDR3 region: CASSLTDEQFF. The CDR3, as DNA: TGTGCCAGCAGTTTAACGGATGAGCAGTTCTTC.

This rearrangement joins TRBV7-8 to TRBJ2-7; D not resolved. This CDR3 comprises 14 residues. Trimming cost V 2 bases and J 6 bases, with 14 bases left between them. CDR1 and CDR2 from the germline V gene are SGHVS and FQNEAQ. The CDR3 DNA reads TGTGCCAGCAGCTTATTACGCAACCACGGCGAGCAGTACTTC. This gives the protein CASSLLRNHGEQYF.

The chain uses TRBV5-4 and TRBJ2-5; D ambiguous. Trimming pared 0 bases from V and 5 bases from J, leaving 11 bases between. CDR1 is SGHNT and CDR2 is YYREEE in the germline V gene (reference sequence). The CDR3 runs 14 residues. The CDR3 DNA is TGTGCCAGCAGCTTGGATCCAGGTGGCGAGACCCAGTACTTC. Its translation: CASSLDPGGETQYF. Variable domain in full (rest from reference TRBV5-4 and TRBJ2-5): ETGVTQSPTHLIKTRGQQVTLRCSSQSGHNTVSWYQQALGQGPQFIFQYYREEENGRGNFPPRFSGLQFPNYSSELNVNALELDDSALYLCASSLDPGGETQYFGPGTRLLVL.

The CDR3 reads CASANYRSSYEQYF. The CDR3 bases are TGTGCCAGCGCAAATTACAGGTCGTCCTACGAGCAGTACTTC. The chain combines TRBV2 with TRBJ2-7, with D possibly TRBD1 on 5 matching bases. The germline gives CDR1 SNHLY, CDR2 FYNNEI. The CDR3 is 14 residues long. Trimming removed 8 bases at V and 1 base at J, with 15 bases between.

The V call is TRBV7-2, the J call TRBJ2-5, with D possibly matching TRBD2 (5 bases). The germline V gene encodes CDR1 SGHTA and CDR2 FQGNSA. The CDR3 has 11 residues. The germline V and J ends were trimmed by 5 bases and 5 bases, with 6 bases remaining between them. The CDR3 sequence: CASSREETQYF. The CDR3 nucleotides are TGTGCCAGCAGCAGGGAGGAGACCCAGTACTTC.

V is TRBV19 and J is TRBJ2-1; 13 nucleotides agree with TRBD2. The germline CDR1 and CDR2 sequences are LNHDA and SQIVND (reference sequence). With V trimmed by 3 bases and J by 1 base, 9 bases remained unmatched. The CDR3 covers 19 residues. Here the CDR3 reads CASSIGWTSGRGSYNEQFF. DNA for the CDR3: TGTGCCAGTAGTATTGGATGGACTAGCGGGAGAGGGTCCTACAATGAGCAGTTCTTC.

J is TRBJ1-5 and V is TRBV2, with 8 bases identical to TRBD1. V lost 6 bases to trimming and J lost 6 bases; unmatched junction nucleotides: 7. Germline values: CDR1 SNHLY, CDR2 FYNNEI. CDR3 size: 14 residues. CDR3 DNA: TGTGCCAGCAGCGGGACAGGAGGTCGTCAGCCCCAGCATTTT. This translates into CASSGTGGRQPQHF.

This clone appeared a few times. The genes are TRBV4-2 and TRBJ1-2, with a possible D match to TRBD1 (6 bases). The CDR3 contains 15 residues. Trimming took off 0 bases at V and 4 bases at J, with 12 bases between the two ends. Per germline, CDR1 LGHNA and CDR2 YNFKEQ. Here the CDR3 reads CASSQDFGQIYGYTF. In nucleotides, the CDR3 is TGTGCCAGCAGCCAAGACTTTGGACAGATCTATGGCTACACCTTC.

This clone has more than one count but fewer than ten. J is TRBJ2-7 and V is TRBV9; 10 nucleotides agree with TRBD1. The CDR3 has 15 amino acids. V lost 3 bases to trimming and J lost 2 bases; unmatched junction nucleotides: 5. In germline, CDR1 is SGDLS, CDR2 YYNGEE. The CDR3, as DNA: TGTGCCAGCAGCGAAGGGACAGGGGTTCCCTACGAGCAGTACTTC. This translates into CASSEGTGVPYEQYF.

This clone was counted between two and nine times. This chain uses TRBV27 with TRBJ2-7, with a possible D match to TRBD1 (7 bases). The CDR3 is 15 amino acids. The V and J ends lost 7 bases and 2 bases respectively, with 18 bases between them. The V gene's germline CDR1 is MNHEY and CDR2 SMNVEV (reference sequence). CDR3 protein: CASTSGGYDAYEQYF. CDR3 DNA: TGTGCCAGCACCTCAGGGGGGTACGATGCCTACGAGCAGTACTTC.

The chain combines TRBV21-1 with TRBJ2-7; the table gives TRBD1 as D, unverified against the DNA. TRBV21-1 is a pseudogene segment. CDR3 length: 18 residues. The CDR3 bases are TGTGCCAGCAGCAAGTCTTCTCGGGTACGGGACACCACCTACGAGCAGTACTTC. As protein: CASSKSSRVRDTTYEQYF.

This clone appeared a single time. The chain carries TRBV7-9 and TRBJ2-1; D is unresolved. Trimming removed 3 bases at V and 5 bases at J, with 8 bases between. Germline V CDR1 and CDR2: SEHNR, FQNEAQ (reference sequence). The CDR3 is 13 residues long. In DNA, the CDR3 is TGTGCCAGCAGCTTCCAGGTTGACAATGAGCAGTTCTTC. Protein: CASSFQVDNEQFF. The full variable domain, rest sourced from reference TRBV7-9 and TRBJ2-1, is DTGVSQNPRHKITKRGQNVTFRCDPISEHNRLYWYRQTLGQGPEFLTYFQNEAQLEKSRLLSDRFSAERPKGSFSTLEIQRTEQGDSAMYLCASSFQVDNEQFFGPGTRLTVL.

The chain uses TRBV5-1 and TRBJ2-2; 7 bases match TRBD1. This CDR3 comprises 16 residues. J gave up 1 base and V 4 bases, and 7 bases lay outside the gene matches. Germline CDR1 and CDR2: SGHRS and YFSETQ. The CDR3 DNA is TGCGCCAGCAGCCACGAAACAGGGGTGAACACCGGGGAGCTGTTTTTT. This gives the protein CASSHETGVNTGELFF.

The chain recombines TRBV19 with TRBJ1-3; the match to TRBD1 covers 11 bases. The CDR3 has 16 residues. V was pared by 6 bases and J by 6 bases, with 10 bases of the junction left unmatched. CDR1 is LNHDA, CDR2 SQIVND, per germline (reference sequence). The CDR3: CASSGQGAPGKNTIYF. As DNA, the CDR3 is TGTGCCAGTAGCGGACAGGGGGCGCCGGGAAAAAACACCATATATTTT.

The V call is TRBV4-1, the J call TRBJ2-1; TRBD1 matches at 8 bases. CDR3 size: 13 residues. The germline CDR1 and CDR2 sequences are MGHRA and YSYEKL. V was pared by 8 bases and J by 2 bases, with 2 bases of the junction left unmatched. In nucleotides, the CDR3 is TGCGCCAGCTCGACAGGGGCCTACAATGAGCAGTTCTTC. This codes for CASSTGAYNEQFF.

In its sample, this clone was seen a few times. The chain employs TRBV27 and TRBJ2-1; TRBD2 aligns across 11 bases. The V gene's germline CDR1 is MNHEY and CDR2 SMNVEV (reference sequence). V was clipped by 6 bases and J by 0 bases; unmatched bases: 4. The CDR3 length is 16 residues. CDR3 sequence reads: CASRPGLADSYNEQFF. The CDR3 coding sequence is TGTGCCAGCAGGCCGGGACTAGCGGACTCCTACAATGAGCAGTTCTTC.

DNA of the CDR3: TGCAGCGTTTCTGCGGGGGTCCCCACAGATACGCAGTATTTT. Its translation is CSVSAGVPTDTQYF. This chain uses TRBV29-1 with TRBJ2-3, with 7 bases fitting TRBD2. V lost 5 bases and J lost 2; bases outside the gene matches: 7. CDR1 and CDR2 (germline): SQVTM, ANQGSEA. The CDR3 totals 14 residues.

The J gene is TRBJ2-1, the V gene TRBV7-3, with a weak D call TRBD1 (6 bases). The CDR3 spans 14 residues. V lost 4 bases, J lost 9 bases, and 16 bases lay in between. Germline CDR1 reads SGHTA; CDR2 reads FQGTGA. DNA for the CDR3: TGTGCCAGCAGCTATAGACAGATAGGGGGTGAGCAGTTCTTC. Encoded protein: CASSYRQIGGEQFF.

This chain connects TRBV14 to TRBJ2-5; TRBD2 matches 12 bases. The last part of the DNA fits TRBJ2-7 better; the J call may be wrong. Germline CDR1 SGHDN, CDR2 FVKESK. The CDR3 has 19 amino acids. CDR3 in amino acids: CASSQDGGHGTSGPNEQYF. The DNA for the CDR3 is TGTGCCAGCAGCCAAGATGGTGGACACGGGACTAGCGGGCCCAACGAGCAGTACTTC.